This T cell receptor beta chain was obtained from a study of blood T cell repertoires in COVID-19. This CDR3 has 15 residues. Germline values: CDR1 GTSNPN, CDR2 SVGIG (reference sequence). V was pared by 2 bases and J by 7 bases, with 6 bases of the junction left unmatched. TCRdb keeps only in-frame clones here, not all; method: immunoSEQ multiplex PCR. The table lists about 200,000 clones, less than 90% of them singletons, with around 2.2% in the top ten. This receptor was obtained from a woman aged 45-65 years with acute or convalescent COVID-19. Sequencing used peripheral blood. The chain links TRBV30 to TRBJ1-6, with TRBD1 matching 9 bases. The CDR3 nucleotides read TGTGCCTGGAGTCTAAGGGACAGGGACAATTCACCCCTCCACTTT. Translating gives CAWSLRDRDNSPLHF.